A single sample gave rise to the 15 T cell receptor beta chains below, sequenced in a study of shared clonotypes between healthy human individuals. Profiled with immunoSEQ multiplex PCR; TCRdb holds only in-frame clones, not every one. The sample carries about 2.1 million clones, roughly 95% recorded once. The naive CD8 subset, CD45RO-negative cells positively selected for CCR7, excluded terminally differentiated effector memory CD45RA+ cells. The specimen was naive CD8+ T cells from PBMCs. These receptors were collected from a man in his late teens or twenties in good health. Some clones in this sample may be carry-over from other donors' samples.

V and J are TRBV7-9 and TRBJ2-2; D is perhaps TRBD1 (5 bases). Trimming stripped 4 bases from V and 6 bases from J, with 12 bases between. This CDR3 contains 14 residues. Germline V gene data show CDR1 as SEHNR and CDR2 as FQNEAQ (reference sequence). The CDR3 DNA reads as TGTGCCAGCAGCTATTCACAGGCGCCCGGGGAGCTGTTTTTT. Encoded protein: CASSYSQAPGELFF.

This clone occurred once. This chain links TRBV28 with TRBJ1-4; 7 bases fit TRBD1. Germline CDR1 reads MDHEN; CDR2 reads SYDVKM. The ends lost 3 bases at V and 4 bases at J; junction bases unmatched: 8. The CDR3 covers 16 residues. In nucleotides, the CDR3 is TGTGCCAGCAGTTTCGGGCAGGGGGACTTTAATGAAAAACTGTTTTTT. This encodes CASSFGQGDFNEKLFF.

The chain combines TRBV9 with TRBJ2-1; 7 bases agree with TRBD2. The CDR3 sequence is 16 residues long. Trimming removed 3 bases from V and 2 bases from J; junction bases left unmatched: 8. Per germline, CDR1 SGDLS and CDR2 YYNGEE. The chain's CDR3 is CASSAGGSGTYNEQFF. CDR3 DNA: TGTGCCAGCAGCGCGGGGGGTAGCGGAACCTACAATGAGCAGTTCTTC.

The rearrangement uses TRBV28 and TRBJ2-4; unclear D gene. This CDR3 has 13 residues. Trimming took off 6 bases at V and 5 bases at J, with 11 bases between the two ends. From germline, CDR1 is MDHEN and CDR2 SYDVKM. CDR3 DNA sequence: TGTGCCAGCAGAGGAGTCGGCCAAAACATTCAGTACTTC. Translated, it gives CASRGVGQNIQYF.

The chain is built from TRBV19 and TRBJ1-4, with 8 nucleotides matching TRBD1. The CDR3 has 15 residues. The ends lost 4 bases at V and 5 bases at J; junction bases unmatched: 6. Germline loops: CDR1 LNHDA, CDR2 SQIVND (reference sequence). CDR3 DNA: TGTGCCAGTAGTAAGGACAGGGAGGGAAATGAAAAACTGTTTTTT. Residues: CASSKDREGNEKLFF.

The gene calls are TRBV7-8 and TRBJ2-5, with 14 bases identical to TRBD2. This CDR3 comprises 18 residues. Germline CDR1 reads SGHVS; CDR2 reads FQNEAQ. The ends lost 5 bases at V and 4 bases at J; junction bases unmatched: 12. The CDR3 region is CASSLSPGLAGERETQYF. Written as DNA, the CDR3 is TGTGCCAGCAGCCTCTCACCGGGACTAGCGGGAGAAAGAGAGACCCAGTACTTC.

This chain joins TRBV10-3 and TRBJ2-7; D unclear. CDR3 length equals 14 residues. Germline-derived CDR1 and CDR2 are ENHRY and SYGVKD. V was clipped by 0 bases and J by 3 bases, with 9 bases between them. CDR3: CAISESGRYYEQYF. CDR3 bases: TGTGCCATCAGTGAGTCGGGCAGGTACTACGAGCAGTACTTC.

The CDR3 is CASSPSVGGYEQYF. The CDR3 nucleotides read TGTGCCAGCAGCCCAAGCGTTGGGGGGTACGAGCAGTACTTC. This chain uses TRBV4-2 with TRBJ2-7, with D possibly being TRBD2 (6 bases). Between the trimmed V and J ends, which lost 4 bases and 4 bases, there was a span of 14 bases. CDR1 and CDR2 from the germline V gene are LGHNA and YNFKEQ. This CDR3 has 14 residues.

V is TRBV14 and J is TRBJ2-7, with D hard to call. CDR3 size: 16 residues. Trimming removed 0 bases from V and 0 bases from J, with 12 bases in between. The germline V gene has CDR1 SGHDN and CDR2 FVKESK. The CDR3 region has the DNA TGTGCCAGCAGCCAAGATCGGGCAGACATCTCCTACGAGCAGTACTTC. Encoded protein: CASSQDRADISYEQYF.

Details on this clone: A junction boundary mismatches the germline segment, possibly from a read error. This sample includes further DNA sequences coding for the same CDR3. The rearrangement uses TRBV7-6 and TRBJ2-7, with TRBD2 as a possible D gene (6 bases). The germline V gene encodes CDR1 SGHVS and CDR2 FNYEAQ. The CDR3 runs 15 residues. For the CDR3, the DNA is TGTGCCAGTAGCTTAGAGGGAGGTCTAACCTACGAGCAGTACTTC. Translation: CASSLEGGLTYEQYF.

V and J are TRBV27 and TRBJ1-1; weak D call: TRBD1 (5 bases). Germline values: CDR1 MNHEY, CDR2 SMNVEV (reference sequence). Trimming pared 6 bases from V and 0 bases from J, leaving 11 bases between. The CDR3 is 14 residues long. CDR3 sequence: CASRMGGVNTEAFF. CDR3 DNA sequence: TGTGCCAGCAGGATGGGGGGTGTGAACACTGAAGCTTTCTTT.

The genes are TRBV28 and TRBJ1-6; D perhaps matches TRBD1 (6 bases). Germline lookup yields CDR1 MDHEN and CDR2 SYDVKM. Trimming took 2 bases from V and 10 from J, leaving 24 bases between them. The CDR3 covers 18 residues. The CDR3 region is CASSLTEPGEGHESPLHF. DNA for the CDR3: TGTGCCAGCAGTTTAACGGAACCAGGGGAGGGGCACGAATCACCCCTCCACTTT.

The chain uses TRBV7-8 and TRBJ2-4; weak D call: TRBD2 (6 bases). There are 17 residues in the CDR3. The germline V gene has CDR1 SGHVS and CDR2 FQNEAQ. Trimming removed 8 bases from V and 6 bases from J, with 26 bases in between. For the CDR3, the DNA is TGTGCCAGCGGAGAGAAGGGCGCGTTCGAGGAGGGAAACATTCAGTACTTC. Translating it yields CASGEKGAFEEGNIQYF.

The chain carries TRBV19 and TRBJ1-1, with TRBD1 matching 7 bases. Per germline, CDR1 LNHDA and CDR2 SQIVND (reference sequence). This CDR3 is 12 amino acids long. The J segment lost 11 bases and the V segment lost 5 bases, leaving 8 bases of the junction unmatched. CDR3 residues: CASSGQGDWAFF. In DNA, the CDR3 is TGTGCCAGTAGTGGCCAGGGGGATTGGGCTTTCTTT. The whole variable domain, filled in from reference TRBV19 and TRBJ1-1, reads DGGITQSPKYLFRKEGQNVTLSCEQNLNHDAMYWYRQDPGQGLRLIYYSQIVNDFQKGDIAEGYSVSREKKESFPLTVTSAQKNPTAFYLCASSGQGDWAFFGQGTRLTVV.

This rearrangement joins TRBV7-8 to TRBJ2-7, with 9 bases matching TRBD1. With V trimmed by 5 bases and J by 7 bases, 12 bases remained unmatched. This CDR3 has 15 residues. Germline V CDR1 and CDR2: SGHVS, FQNEAQ. CDR3 in amino acids: CASSGGDRDFWEQYF. CDR3 bases: TGTGCCAGCAGCGGGGGGGACAGGGATTTTTGGGAGCAGTACTTC.